These 28 T cell receptor beta chains originate from one sample sequenced in a study of regulatory T cells in long-lasting Graves disease. Time point meaning: newly diagnosed GD, antithyroid drugs for less than 3 months. With RNA extracted from PBMCs as input, the TCR library was made. iRepertoire HTBI primers and Arm-PCR of CDR3 regions built TCR beta libraries. From the multiplex PCR reads, TCRdb called clonotypes with MiXCR, one entry per CDR3 protein. This table has around 360,000 distinct CDR3 sequences, about a sixth appearing once. Separately, the same data were catalogued under a study of T cells in Graves' hyperthyroidism and ophthalmopathy.

Sequences were derived from peripheral blood mononuclear cells (PBMCs), sampled at new diagnosis, from a patient treated with antithyroid drugs. These receptors originate from a woman aged 18-30 years with Graves disease.

This clonotype appeared many times. The rearrangement links TRBV28 to TRBJ1-3; TRBD1 matches at 7 bases. V was pared by 6 bases and J by 4 bases, with 9 bases of the junction left unmatched. CDR1 MDHEN and CDR2 SYDVKM come from the germline V gene. This CDR3 has 15 amino acids. The CDR3 sequence: CASSPTGPVGNTIYF. CDR3 DNA sequence: TGTGCCAGCAGCCCGACAGGGCCGGTGGGAAACACCATATATTTT.

This clonotype occurred a few times. The rearrangement joins TRBV15 to TRBJ1-5; D gene ambiguous. Trimming cost V 0 bases and J 6 bases, with 9 bases left between them. CDR3 size: 14 residues. Germline loops: CDR1 LNHNV, CDR2 YYDKDF (reference sequence). CDR3 DNA sequence: TGTGCCACCAGCAGAGATCAGTCATTTCAGCCCCAGCATTTT. This codes for CATSRDQSFQPQHF.

The chain joins TRBV9 to TRBJ2-7, with 10 nucleotides matching TRBD2. Looked up from germline, CDR1 is SGDLS and CDR2 is YYNGEE. The CDR3 length is 15 residues. Trimming at V came to 4 bases and at J to 3 bases, leaving 7 bases not matched to a gene. This chain's CDR3 is CASSPLAGGVYEQYF. The CDR3 bases are TGTGCCAGCAGCCCCTTAGCGGGAGGAGTCTACGAGCAGTACTTC.

About this clonotype itself: A far larger clone is just one base off, so this is likely a read error. V is TRBV5-1 and J is TRBJ2-1, with 11 nucleotides matching TRBD2. The J call may be faulty, since TRBJ2-7 better matches the DNA end. The CDR3 is 18 amino acids. Germline V CDR1 and CDR2: SGHRS, YFSETQ. CDR3: CASSPIAMTSGNSYEQYF. In DNA form, the CDR3 reads TGCGCCAGCAGCCCAATAGCCATGACTAGCGGGAACTCCTACGAGCAGTACTTC.

This clonotype showed up just a few times. V usage is TRBV6-2 or TRBV6-3 and J usage is TRBJ1-4, with no clear D. Germline V CDR1 and CDR2: MNHEY, SVGEGT. This CDR3 comprises 15 residues. Trimming took 7 bases from V and 0 from J, leaving 12 bases between them. The CDR3 DNA reads as TGTGCCAGCACCTACTCAGTTGCAACTAATGAAAAACTGTTTTTT. Its protein is CASTYSVATNEKLFF.

This clonotype was recorded many times. The CDR3: CAWSYSGRTGGIGYTF. The CDR3 coding sequence is TGTGCCTGGTCCTACTCGGGACGGACAGGCGGAATTGGCTACACCTTC. The chain is built from TRBV30 and TRBJ1-2; 7 bases align to TRBD1. The CDR3 is 16 amino acids. The V gene end was trimmed by 5 bases and the J gene end by 7 bases; junction bases not matched to a gene: 19. The germline V gene encodes CDR1 GTSNPN and CDR2 SVGIG (reference sequence).

As to this clonotype: A read error may explain this, as a much larger clone is one base away. The chain is built from TRBV27 and TRBJ1-2; perhaps TRBD1 as D (6 bases). The germline CDR1 and CDR2 sequences are MNHEY and SMNVEV (reference sequence). There are 15 residues in the CDR3. This chain's CDR3 is CAGSLFRGAIYGYTF. The CDR3 region has the DNA TGTGCCGGCAGTTTATTTCGGGGGGCTATCTATGGCTACACCTTC.

This clonotype came up many times. The chain is built from TRBV5-1 and TRBJ2-5; 7 bases align to TRBD1. V was pared by 4 bases and J by 2 bases, with 17 bases of the junction left unmatched. CDR1 is SGHRS and CDR2 is YFSETQ in the germline V gene. The CDR3 totals 18 residues. The CDR3 sequence is CASSPPVDREVWQETQYF. The CDR3 nucleotides are TGCGCCAGCAGCCCCCCCGTAGACAGGGAAGTTTGGCAAGAGACCCAGTACTTC. The entire variable domain, with the rest obtained from reference TRBV5-1 and TRBJ2-5, is as follows: KAGVTQTPRYLIKTRGQQVTLSCSPISGHRSVSWYQQTPGQGLQFLFEYFSETQRNKGNFPGRFSGRQFSNSRSEMNVSTLELGDSALYLCASSPPVDREVWQETQYFGPGTRLLVL.

There are a few counts of this clonotype. This chain joins TRBV5-1 and TRBJ2-5, with 8 positions matching TRBD2. The CDR3 runs 15 residues. Trimming cost V 0 bases and J 5 bases; bases outside gene matches: 6. From germline, CDR1 is SGHRS and CDR2 YFSETQ. The CDR3 loop is CASSLAPGLEETQYF. The DNA of the CDR3 is TGCGCCAGCAGCTTGGCCCCGGGACTAGAGGAGACCCAGTACTTC.

This clonotype was recorded at least ten times. The CDR3 region has the DNA TGTGCCAGCAGCCTTGGACGGGGTAATTCACCCCTCCACTTT. As protein: CASSLGRGNSPLHF. The V and J genes are TRBV16 and TRBJ1-6; no clear D gene. Germline V gene sequence: CDR1 KGHSY, CDR2 FQNENV. The CDR3 runs to 14 residues. V was shortened by 4 bases and J by 6 bases, with 10 bases between the two germline ends.

The chain carries TRBV9 and TRBJ2-7, with D possibly being TRBD1 (5 bases). Germline V gene data show CDR1 as SGDLS and CDR2 as YYNGEE. This CDR3 comprises 13 residues. Trimming took off 3 bases at V and 5 bases at J, with 12 bases between the two ends. CDR3 sequence reads: CASSGAGPDEQYF. In nucleotides, the CDR3 is TGTGCCAGCAGCGGAGCAGGGCCCGACGAGCAGTACTTC.

For this clonotype: No conserved phenylalanine or tryptophan is present at the end of the CDR3, so a read error is the likely explanation. Because the CDR3's place on the DNA is in doubt, the DNA is left out and the CDR3 is given as listed by TCRdb. The chain has TRBV20-1 and TRBJ1-4; the table gives TRBD1 as D, unverified against the DNA. The germline V gene encodes CDR1 DFQATT and CDR2 SNEGSKA (reference sequence). The CDR3 numbers 15 amino acids, ends counted. CDR3 in amino acids: CSAIGAGTENNPRVL.

This sequence joins TRBV6-1 and TRBJ2-2, with 7 nucleotides matching TRBD2. CDR3 length: 13 residues. The trim removed 9 bases at V and 3 bases at J, leaving 4 bases unmatched. Germline V CDR1 and CDR2: MNHNS, SASEGT. The CDR3 protein is CASRLAHTGELFF. CDR3 coding DNA: TGTGCCAGTAGACTAGCTCACACCGGGGAGCTGTTTTTT.

The chain couples TRBV5-1 to TRBJ1-6, with no clear D. Germline values: CDR1 SGHRS, CDR2 YFSETQ. This CDR3 is built from 14 residues. V was clipped by 0 bases and J by 9 bases, with 10 bases between them. The DNA of the CDR3 is TGCGCCAGCAGCTTGGAGAGGGAGCCTTCACCCCTCCACTTT. Protein sequence: CASSLEREPSPLHF.

Many counts were recorded for this clonotype. J is TRBJ2-5 and V is TRBV28; 10 bases are shared with TRBD2. CDR3 size: 19 residues. Germline V gene sequence: CDR1 MDHEN, CDR2 SYDVKM. The V and J ends lost 7 bases and 2 bases, in that order; junction bases with no gene match: 19. DNA of the CDR3: TGTGCCAGCACCTTTAGGGTCCCGCTAGCGGGGGAACCTCAAGAGACCCAGTACTTC. This codes for CASTFRVPLAGEPQETQYF.

This clonotype was picked up a small number of times. The chain couples TRBV20-1 to TRBJ2-3; no firm D call. The CDR3 length is 13 residues. Per the germline V gene, CDR1 is DFQATT and CDR2 is SNEGSKA (reference sequence). Trimming stripped 2 bases from V and 4 bases from J, with 10 bases between. CDR3 coding DNA: TGCAGTGCTAGACAGCCAGTCGCAGATACGCAGTATTTT. Its translation is CSARQPVADTQYF.

This clonotype has a count of ten or more. The CDR3 DNA reads as TGTGCCAGCAGTTTATCTTCCGCGAGAGAGACCCAGTACTTC. Protein product: CASSLSSARETQYF. The chain recombines TRBV27 with TRBJ2-5; D is uncertain. The V end lost 0 bases, the J end lost 4 bases, and 9 bases lay between the germline ends. Germline V CDR1 and CDR2: MNHEY, SMNVEV (reference sequence). CDR3 size: 14 residues.

This clonotype was counted ten times or more. V is TRBV2 and J is TRBJ2-3, with D possibly TRBD1 on 6 matching bases. Germline V lookup: CDR1 SNHLY, CDR2 FYNNEI. This CDR3 comprises 14 residues. The V end lost 8 bases, the J end lost 1 base, and 13 bases lay between the germline ends. The CDR3 DNA reads TGTGCCAGCTTCCGGGCAGGGGGCACAGATACGCAGTATTTT. Translation: CASFRAGGTDTQYF.

The chain joins TRBV10-2 to TRBJ2-7, with D unclear. The V and J ends lost 4 bases and 1 base respectively, with 8 bases between them. Germline V gene lookup returns CDR1 WSHSY and CDR2 SAAADI. This CDR3 is 13 amino acids long. CDR3 nucleotides: TGCGCCAGCAGTGCCGGCAGGTCCTACGAGCAGTACTTC. Translating it yields CASSAGRSYEQYF.

Concerning this clonotype: A much larger clone differs by one base, so this may be a read error. The V and J genes are TRBV3-1 and TRBJ2-7; D is unresolved. The germline V gene has CDR1 LGHDT and CDR2 YNNKEL (reference sequence). The germline V and J ends were trimmed by 0 bases and 5 bases, with 2 bases remaining between them. This CDR3 contains 11 residues. The CDR3 loop is CASSQEDEQYF. CDR3 nucleotides: TGTGCCAGCAGCCAAGAAGACGAGCAGTACTTC.

This chain uses TRBV20-1 with TRBJ1-2; D unresolved. From germline, CDR1 is DFQATT and CDR2 SNEGSKA (reference sequence). The CDR3 covers 11 residues. V was cut by 1 base and J by 8 bases, with 8 bases left in between. Here the CDR3 reads CSARGAGGYTF. The CDR3 coding sequence is TGCAGTGCTAGAGGGGCTGGAGGCTACACCTTC.

Note on this clonotype: This may be a read error, as it is one base from a much larger clone. The chain joins TRBV2 to TRBJ2-1, with TRBD1 as a possible D gene (5 bases). The V gene's germline CDR1 is SNHLY and CDR2 FYNNEI. The CDR3 length is 15 residues. The CDR3 nucleotides read TGTGCCAGCAGTGAGGCTGGGGCGTGGGATAATGAGCAGCTCTTC. Protein product: CASSEAGAWDNEQLF.

This clonotype was detected ten times or more. For the CDR3, the DNA is TGCAGTGCTAGAGACCCCGCAACTAGCGGGTTATACAATGAGCAGTTCTTC. Protein: CSARDPATSGLYNEQFF. The rearrangement joins TRBV20-1 to TRBJ2-1; 9 bases are shared with TRBD2. CDR1 and CDR2 (germline): DFQATT, SNEGSKA (reference sequence). The V and J ends lost 0 bases and 4 bases, in that order; junction bases with no gene match: 10. This CDR3 comprises 17 residues.

This clonotype was counted at least ten times. Germline and junction disagree at one end, which may indicate a read error. The chain has TRBV7-7 and TRBJ2-3; D uncertain. CDR3 length: 14 residues. From germline, CDR1 is SSHAT and CDR2 FNYEAQ (reference sequence). DNA of the CDR3: TGTGCTAGCAGCCAGACTGGATTCACAGATACGCAGTATTTT. Translated, it gives CASSQTGFTDTQYF.

This sequence joins TRBV6-2 or TRBV6-3 and TRBJ1-1, with D possibly matching TRBD1 (5 bases). V was pared by 7 bases and J by 2 bases, with 11 bases between. In germline, CDR1 is MNHEY, CDR2 SVGEGT. The CDR3 runs 13 residues. The CDR3 reads CASKRGLNTEAFF. The CDR3 bases are TGTGCCAGCAAGAGGGGTCTAAACACTGAAGCTTTCTTT.

This clonotype was recorded at least ten times. V is TRBV5-1 and J is TRBJ2-2, with 7 bases lining up with TRBD1. The germline V gene has CDR1 SGHRS and CDR2 YFSETQ. The CDR3 has 16 residues. J lost 0 bases, V lost 0 bases, and 2 bases had no gene match. The CDR3 sequence is CASSLEGQTNTGELFF. The CDR3, as DNA: TGCGCCAGCAGCTTGGAGGGACAGACGAACACCGGGGAGCTGTTTTTT.

This clonotype has ten or more counts. The chain employs TRBV7-2 and TRBJ2-3, with D possibly TRBD1 on 7 matching bases. V was pared by 6 bases and J by 8 bases, with 21 bases between. Germline V gives CDR1 SGHTA, CDR2 FQGNSA. The CDR3 extends over 15 amino acids. CDR3 sequence (DNA): TGTGCCAGCAGACAGCCAGGGGGGACCATCCCTACGCAGTATTTT. It is translated as CASRQPGGTIPTQYF.

This chain joins TRBV7-9 and TRBJ2-5; D unclear. The CDR3 runs 13 residues. V gave up 5 bases and J gave up 5 bases, with 12 bases separating them. CDR1 is SEHNR, CDR2 FQNEAQ, per germline (reference sequence). CDR3 sequence reads: CASSAGLHETQYF. CDR3 coding DNA: TGTGCCAGCAGCGCCGGGCTTCACGAGACCCAGTACTTC.